These T cell receptor beta chains were read from a single sample in a study of blood T cells in healthy people across ages. TCRdb processed the 5' RACE reads anew with MiXCR; each CDR3 protein has one entry. The data hold more than 1,400,000 distinct CDR3 sequences, with 35% to 45% observed a single time. The sample was blood. These receptors came from a woman aged 18-35 years in good health. The CDR3 runs from the conserved cysteine through the conserved F or W. A D gene is named only where the DNA matches it firmly. A row's size may be missing; if present it is once, few, many or a size class.

cdr3_nt,cdr3_aa,d_call,clone_size,v_call,j_call
TGTGCCAGCAGCCCAGGGGGCGCATCCTACGGGACCCAGTACTTC,CASSPGGASYGTQYF,TRBD1,few,TRBV12-3/TRBV12-4,TRBJ2-5
TGTGCCAGCAGACGGGACCTAATCGAATCCTACGAGCAGTACTTC,CASRRDLIESYEQYF,-,few,TRBV6-2/TRBV6-3,TRBJ2-7
TGTGCCTGGAGGCAGGATAGCAATCAGCCCCAGCATTTT,CAWRQDSNQPQHF,-,once,TRBV30,TRBJ1-5
TGTGCCAGCAGCCAAGAGATCAGACAGGCCGGTGAAAAACTGTTTTTT,CASSQEIRQAGEKLFF,-,-,TRBV3-1,TRBJ1-4
TGCGCCAGCAGCTCCCTGAGGTTGTCCTATCTTTTGGGGAATGAGCAGTACTTC,CASSSLRLSYLLGNEQYF,-,few,TRBV5-1,TRBJ2-5
TGTGCCATCACCTCGACAGGGGGTTGGAATGAGCAGTTCTTC,CAITSTGGWNEQFF,TRBD1,once,TRBV10-3,TRBJ2-1
TGCAGTGCCAAGCGACAGCTCACCACCTACGAGCAGTACTTC,CSAKRQLTTYEQYF,-,few,TRBV20-1,TRBJ2-7
TGTGCCAGCAGCTTGGATTTGGGCGGGGGCTACGAGCAGTACTTC,CASSLDLGGGYEQYF,TRBD2,-,TRBV7-6,TRBJ2-7
TGTGCCAGCAGTGGGGGACCCCTAGGTTCGACTGAGCAGTTCTTC,CASSGGPLGSTEQFF,-,-,TRBV6-1,TRBJ2-1
TGTGCCAGCATACCTAGCTCTGGAAACACCATATATTTT,CASIPSSGNTIYF,-,few,TRBV3-1,TRBJ1-3
TGTGCCACCAGCAGAGAATCGGGACGGGAGCTAACAGATACGCAGTATTTT,CATSRESGRELTDTQYF,-,-,TRBV15,TRBJ2-3
TGTGCCAGCAGCCGAAGACAGGGTATCGATGGCTACACCTTC,CASSRRQGIDGYTF,TRBD1,few,TRBV5-5,TRBJ1-2
TGTGCCAGCAGCCAGTCCCTGTTGGGCAATCAGCCCCAGCATTTT,CASSQSLLGNQPQHF,-,many,TRBV4-2,TRBJ1-5
TGTGTCATCACGACGGTCATCTCGGAGCAGTTCTTC,CVITTVISEQFF,-,once,TRBV10-3,TRBJ2-1
TGTGCCAGCAGTGCCGGGACAGGTTATGAGCAGTTCTTC,CASSAGTGYEQFF,TRBD1,few,TRBV2,TRBJ2-1
TGCAGTGCTAGAGAACCGCAGACAGGGAGAGATTCACCCCTCCACTTT,CSAREPQTGRDSPLHF,TRBD1,-,TRBV20-1,TRBJ1-6
TGTGCCAGCAGGGGGGATCCCTATGGCGGGACTCGGCAGCAGTTCTTC,CASRGDPYGGTRQQFF,-,-,TRBV6-5,TRBJ2-1
TGTGCCAGCACAAGCGCGGACGACCAGTACTTC,CASTSADDQYF,-,few,TRBV6-5,TRBJ2-7
TGTGCCAGCAGTTTTTATGGACAGAAGAAGAGCAATCAGCCCCAGCATTTT,CASSFYGQKKSNQPQHF,-,-,TRBV28,TRBJ1-5
TGTGCCAGCACCCCAGAGGCGCGTTATGCCTACAATGAGCAGTTCTTC,CASTPEARYAYNEQFF,-,few,TRBV7-2,TRBJ2-1
TGTGCCAGCATTTTCACAGGGGGGTCTGGAAACACCATATATTTT,CASIFTGGSGNTIYF,TRBD1,-,TRBV2,TRBJ1-3
TGTGCCAGCAGCTCCCTCTCTGGGGGTGAAGAGACCCAGTACTTC,CASSSLSGGEETQYF,-,-,TRBV11-2,TRBJ2-5
TGTGCCAGCAGCCGAACGAATGCACAGGGGGGGCAGCCCCAGCATTTT,CASSRTNAQGGQPQHF,TRBD1,-,TRBV12-3/TRBV12-4,TRBJ1-5
TGTGCCACCTCTTTGGGCGGGAGCGACGTTGAGCAGTTCTTC,CATSLGGSDVEQFF,TRBD2,-,TRBV10-3,TRBJ2-1
TGCAGTGTTCCGGGACCGTTACGCTCTGGGGCCAACGTCCTGACTTTC,CSVPGPLRSGANVLTF,-,-,TRBV20-1,TRBJ2-6
TGTGCCAGCACCGCGGGACTCCGCACAGATACGCAGTATTTT,CASTAGLRTDTQYF,-,few,TRBV12-3/TRBV12-4,TRBJ2-3
TGTGCCATCTCGGACGGCCTAGCTAACTATGGCTACACCTTC,CAISDGLANYGYTF,-,few,TRBV10-3,TRBJ1-2
TGTGCCAGCTCACCAGAGGGACATTCCGGCTATGGCTACACCTTC,CASSPEGHSGYGYTF,-,few,TRBV18,TRBJ1-2
TGCGCCAGCAGCCAGGGGACAGGGACCATATATAGCAATCAGCCCCAGCATTTT,CASSQGTGTIYSNQPQHF,TRBD1,-,TRBV4-1,TRBJ1-5
TGTGCCAGCAGCCCAATCGGGACACTGAACACCGGGGAGCTGTTTTTT,CASSPIGTLNTGELFF,-,-,TRBV14,TRBJ2-2